Listed here are 20 T cell receptor beta chains from one sample, sequenced in a study of T-cell reconstitution after alpha-beta-depleted transplantation in children. Unique molecular identifiers were incorporated into the prepared TCRbeta library. TCRdb re-analysed the PCR reads in MiXCR, keeping a single row per CDR3 protein. This table has a few hundred thousand distinct CDR3 sequences, about an eighth appearing once. The sequenced sample was PBMCs, obtained from the stem cell graft. Source of these receptors: a human donor who donated a stem cell graft to a child with Fanconi anemia.

J is TRBJ1-1 and V is TRBV12-3 or TRBV12-4, with TRBD1 identical over 7 bases. V shed 5 bases, J shed 4 bases, and the junction held 4 bases outside the gene matches. CDR3 length: 13 residues. CDR3 sequence: CASSPRGFTEAFF. As DNA, the CDR3 is TGTGCCAGCAGTCCCAGGGGGTTCACTGAAGCTTTCTTT.

A few counts support this clonotype. The chain couples TRBV3-1 to TRBJ2-1, with D perhaps TRBD1 (6 bases). The CDR3 has 17 amino acids. Trimming pared 1 base from V and 0 bases from J, leaving 13 bases between. Germline V gives CDR1 LGHDT, CDR2 YNNKEL (reference sequence). CDR3 protein: CASSQVGTGLSYNEQFF. The CDR3 DNA reads TGTGCCAGCAGCCAAGTTGGAACAGGGCTCTCCTACAATGAGCAGTTCTTC.

This clonotype was seen a few times. The chain joins TRBV24-1 to TRBJ2-1; D is undetermined. The V gene lost 3 bases and the J gene lost 3 bases, with 14 bases spanning the gap. The CDR3 covers 16 residues. Germline loops: CDR1 KGHDR, CDR2 SFDVKD. The CDR3 bases are TGTGCCACCAGTGATGCTAACCCACAACTCTACAATGAGCAGTTCTTC. This encodes CATSDANPQLYNEQFF.

In this sample, this clonotype turned up a few times. The chain links TRBV4-3 to TRBJ1-1; D unresolved. Germline V gene sequence: CDR1 LGHNA, CDR2 YSLEER. Trimming removed 4 bases at V and 4 bases at J, with 13 bases between. This CDR3 is built from 14 residues. This chain's CDR3 is CASSLNLKGTEAFF. CDR3 bases: TGCGCCAGCAGCCTCAACCTTAAGGGCACTGAAGCTTTCTTT.

This clonotype appeared many times. V gene TRBV7-2 combines with J gene TRBJ2-3, with 11 positions matching TRBD2. Germline trimming cut 4 bases from V and 4 bases from J; bases unmatched to any gene: 13. CDR3 length: 18 amino acids. From germline, CDR1 is SGHTA and CDR2 FQGNSA. The CDR3, as DNA: TGTGCCAGCAGCTCACCGGGAGTAGCGGGGGGGCCGGCAGATACGCAGTATTTT. It specifies CASSSPGVAGGPADTQYF.

This clonotype has a count of ten or more. The chain uses TRBV27 and TRBJ2-3; TRBD2 aligns across 8 bases. CDR1 and CDR2 from the germline V gene are MNHEY and SMNVEV (reference sequence). The CDR3 covers 15 residues. V shed 3 bases, J shed 5 bases, and the junction held 7 bases outside the gene matches. In DNA, the CDR3 is TGTGCCAGCAGTTTTCCTACAAGCGGGGGAGATACGCAGTATTTT. It yields the protein CASSFPTSGGDTQYF.

V gene TRBV2 combines with J gene TRBJ2-6; 9 bases agree with TRBD1. The CDR3 is made up of 17 amino acids. CDR1 is SNHLY and CDR2 is FYNNEI in the germline V gene. Germline trimming cut 5 bases from V and 0 bases from J; bases unmatched to any gene: 5. The CDR3 sequence is CASSTGQGISGANVLTF. The CDR3, as DNA: TGTGCCAGCAGTACGGGACAGGGCATCTCTGGGGCCAACGTCCTGACTTTC.

There are many counts of this clonotype. The chain carries TRBV10-3 and TRBJ1-6; 7 nucleotides match TRBD1. The CDR3 sequence is 16 residues long. The V gene end was trimmed by 8 bases and the J gene end by 0 bases; junction bases not matched to a gene: 7. The germline V gene encodes CDR1 ENHRY and CDR2 SYGVKD. DNA of the CDR3: TGTGCCATCGGTACAGGGGCGAGCTCCTATAATTCACCCCTCCACTTT. Protein: CAIGTGASSYNSPLHF.

The rearrangement uses TRBV5-1 and TRBJ1-1; no definite D call. CDR3 length: 13 amino acids. Trimming removed 3 bases from V and 6 bases from J, with 12 bases in between. In germline, CDR1 is SGHRS, CDR2 YFSETQ. The CDR3 is CASSSHVGAEAFF. CDR3 in DNA: TGCGCCAGCAGCTCACATGTTGGGGCTGAAGCTTTCTTT.

Many counts were recorded for this clonotype. The chain uses TRBV7-2 and TRBJ2-1; 10 nucleotides agree with TRBD2. V lost 5 bases and J lost 4; bases outside the gene matches: 11. The CDR3 has 17 amino acids. Germline V gives CDR1 SGHTA, CDR2 FQGNSA. The CDR3: CASSPFVAGGLYNEQFF. The CDR3 DNA is TGTGCCAGCAGCCCCTTCGTAGCGGGGGGCCTATACAATGAGCAGTTCTTC.

This clonotype was picked up many times. The chain has TRBV9 and TRBJ2-5; 11 bases line up with TRBD2. V lost 3 bases, J lost 4 bases, and 5 bases stayed unmatched. Germline V lookup: CDR1 SGDLS, CDR2 YYNGEE. This CDR3 is built from 15 residues. In nucleotides, the CDR3 is TGTGCCAGCAGCGGTAGCGGGGGGGCATCAGAGACCCAGTACTTC. Protein: CASSGSGGASETQYF.

This clonotype was counted ten times or more. The genes are TRBV10-3 and TRBJ1-2; unclear D gene. Trimming removed 6 bases at V and 8 bases at J, with 10 bases between. This CDR3 region has 11 residues. Germline loops: CDR1 ENHRY, CDR2 SYGVKD. The CDR3 sequence is CAISNEEGYTF. The CDR3 DNA is TGTGCCATCAGCAACGAAGAAGGCTACACCTTC.

There are many counts of this clonotype. This chain connects TRBV4-3 to TRBJ2-1; 9 positions match TRBD2. Unmatched junction bases numbered 18, after V lost 0 bases and J lost 6 bases. Germline loops: CDR1 LGHNA, CDR2 YSLEER. The CDR3 runs 20 residues. CDR3 residues: CASSQDIARLAGEMSNEQFF. The CDR3, as DNA: TGCGCCAGCAGCCAAGATATTGCTCGGTTAGCGGGGGAAATGAGCAATGAGCAGTTCTTC.

The V gene is TRBV29-1, the J gene TRBJ2-1; no reliable D call. Germline lookup yields CDR1 SQVTM and CDR2 ANQGSEA. The CDR3 totals 15 residues. Trimming removed 0 bases at V and 0 bases at J, with 9 bases between. The CDR3 is CSVEDHKTSYNEQFF. As DNA, the CDR3 is TGCAGCGTTGAAGATCATAAGACCTCCTACAATGAGCAGTTCTTC.

This chain links TRBV28 with TRBJ2-1; TRBD2 matches 9 bases. This CDR3 is built from 14 residues. Germline CDR1 is MDHEN and CDR2 is SYDVKM. The V and J ends lost 6 bases and 9 bases, in that order; junction bases with no gene match: 9. The CDR3 reads CASSSSGIYGEQFF. In nucleotides, the CDR3 is TGTGCCAGCAGCTCTAGCGGGATTTATGGTGAGCAGTTCTTC.

This chain links TRBV6-2 or TRBV6-3 with TRBJ2-2; D gene ambiguous. This CDR3 spans 12 amino acids. CDR1 MNHEY and CDR2 SVGEGT come from the germline V gene. V was trimmed by 3 bases and J by 6 bases, leaving 5 bases between them. The CDR3 sequence: CASSYRPGELFF. In DNA form, the CDR3 reads TGTGCCAGCAGTTATCGTCCCGGGGAGCTGTTTTTT.

The chain couples TRBV7-9 to TRBJ1-1; D remains ambiguous. There are 13 residues in the CDR3. V lost 3 bases and J 3 bases, leaving 8 bases between the germline ends. CDR1 SEHNR and CDR2 FQNEAQ come from the germline V gene (reference sequence). The CDR3 DNA reads as TGTGCCAGCAGCTTCATCACGGACACTGAAGCTTTCTTT. This encodes CASSFITDTEAFF.

This clonotype was picked up many times. The chain uses TRBV5-1 and TRBJ2-5, with TRBD1 matching over 8 bases. V gave up 6 bases and J gave up 4 bases; unmatched junction bases: 5. From germline, CDR1 is SGHRS and CDR2 YFSETQ. CDR3 length: 13 amino acids. The CDR3 bases are TGCGCCAGCACCGGACAGGGTGGAGAGACCCAGTACTTC. It yields the protein CASTGQGGETQYF.

The sample holds a few counts of this clonotype. The chain is built from TRBV4-3 and TRBJ1-2, with 8 bases matching TRBD1. With V trimmed by 2 bases and J by 7 bases, 3 bases remained unmatched. CDR1 is LGHNA and CDR2 is YSLEER in the germline V gene. This CDR3 has 13 residues. The CDR3 is CASSQRTGSGYTF. The CDR3 nucleotides are TGCGCCAGCAGCCAACGGACAGGGAGTGGCTACACCTTC.

This clonotype came up a few times. V usage is TRBV7-9 and J usage is TRBJ2-1; TRBD1 might be the D (5 bases). The CDR3 length is 16 residues. CDR1 SEHNR and CDR2 FQNEAQ come from the germline V gene (reference sequence). V was cut by 7 bases and J by 4 bases, with 20 bases left in between. CDR3 DNA sequence: TGTGCCAGCATAAGTGAGGCGACAGCCTTTTACAATGAGCAGTTCTTC. Its translation is CASISEATAFYNEQFF.